This T cell receptor beta chain was identified during a study of T cell repertoires in cytomegalovirus infection. TCRdb reprocessed the reads with MiXCR, giving one entry per CDR3 protein. The table has some 100,000 distinct CDR3 sequences, 23% seen once; the top ten hold around 40%. The CDR3 has 14 amino acids. The V end lost 5 bases, the J end lost 6 bases, and 17 bases lay between the germline ends. The germline CDR1 and CDR2 sequences are SEHNR and FQNEAQ (reference sequence). This clonotype was observed a handful of times. The sample taken for sequencing was CD8+ T cells from PBMCs. V is TRBV7-9 and J is TRBJ2-7, with D possibly being TRBD1 (5 bases). The receptor was isolated from a human donor in good health (CMV status not recorded). Some clones in this sample may be carry-over from other donors' samples. The CDR3 is CASSPASQGSEQYF. In DNA form, the CDR3 reads TGTGCCAGCAGCCCCGCTTCCCAGGGCAGCGAGCAGTACTTC.